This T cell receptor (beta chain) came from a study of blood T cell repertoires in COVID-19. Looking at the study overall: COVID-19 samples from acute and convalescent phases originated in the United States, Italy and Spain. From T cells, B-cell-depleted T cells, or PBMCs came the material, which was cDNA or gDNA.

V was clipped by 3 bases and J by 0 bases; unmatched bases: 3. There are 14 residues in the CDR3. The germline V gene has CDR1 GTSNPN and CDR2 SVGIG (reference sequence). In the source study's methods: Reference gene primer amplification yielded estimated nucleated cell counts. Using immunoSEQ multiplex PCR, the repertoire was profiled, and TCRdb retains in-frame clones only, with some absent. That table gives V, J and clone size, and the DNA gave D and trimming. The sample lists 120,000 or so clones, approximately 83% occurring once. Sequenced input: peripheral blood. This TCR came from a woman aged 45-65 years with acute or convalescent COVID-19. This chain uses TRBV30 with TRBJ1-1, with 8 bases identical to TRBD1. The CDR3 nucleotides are TGTGCCTGGAGCCAGGGGGCTCTGAACACTGAAGCTTTCTTT. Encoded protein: CAWSQGALNTEAFF.